The rows below give T cell receptor beta chains drawn from one sample of a study of shared T cell receptors in the human thymus. Sequencing used immunoSEQ multiplex PCR; TCRdb keeps in-frame clones, though not all of them. Here the sample spans a few hundred thousand clones, 95% being singletons. The source material was thymocytes. These receptors were collected from a human donor. Each CDR3 is given with its conserved first and last residue. Fields, in order: clone size, D gene, J gene, V gene, CDR3 protein, CDR3 DNA. A D gene is named only where the DNA matches it firmly. Expanded clones are given a class, and other clones once, few, many or no size at all.

>.|TRBD1|TRBJ2-6|TRBV4-2
CASSQEVGDRAGANVLTF
TGTGCCAGCAGCCAAGAAGTGGGGGACAGGGCTGGGGCCAACGTCCTGACTTTC
>.|.|TRBJ2-1|TRBV28
CASSSGPDHEQFF
TGTGCCAGCAGTTCGGGCCCGGACCATGAGCAGTTCTTC
>.|TRBD1|TRBJ2-1|TRBV18
CASSPRKKGPDRGYNEQFF
TGTGCCAGCTCACCACGGAAGAAGGGTCCCGACAGGGGGTACAATGAGCAGTTCTTC
>once|.|TRBJ2-3|TRBV12-2
CASRSFLTPCGDTQYF
TGTGCAAGTCGGTCCTTTCTTACACCCTGCGGAGATACGCAGTATTTT
>.|TRBD2|TRBJ2-3|TRBV5-1
CASSLVGSGSTDTQYF
TGCGCCAGCAGCTTGGTAGGTAGCGGGAGCACAGATACGCAGTATTTT
>once|TRBD2|TRBJ2-5|TRBV7-9
CASSLEPTSGTSVGTQYF
TGTGCCAGCAGCTTAGAACCGACTAGCGGGACATCGGTAGGGACCCAGTACTTC
>.|.|TRBJ2-2|TRBV30
CAWSAGATNTGELFF
TGTGCCTGGAGCGCAGGCGCAACAAACACCGGGGAGCTGTTTTTT
>.|.|TRBJ2-3|TRBV7-9
CASSLHPDTQYF
TGTGCCAGCAGCTTACATCCGGATACGCAGTATTTT
>.|.|TRBJ2-7|TRBV6-1
CASSGAKTVAYEQYF
TGTGCCAGCAGTGGGGCTAAAACGGTTGCCTACGAGCAGTACTTC
>.|.|TRBJ2-7|TRBV7-2
CASSRRPGGREVYEQYF
TGTGCCAGCAGCCGAAGGCCAGGAGGCAGGGAAGTCTACGAGCAGTACTTC
>.|.|TRBJ2-7|TRBV10-1
CASSEARGPKAYEQYF
TGCGCCAGCAGTGAGGCGAGGGGTCCAAAGGCCTACGAGCAGTACTTC
>.|TRBD1|TRBJ1-4|TRBV13
CASSPGTGAEEKLFF
TGTGCCAGCAGCCCCGGGACAGGGGCTGAGGAAAAACTGTTTTTT
>.|.|TRBJ2-7|TRBV5-6
CASSLAGEAYEQYF
TGTGCCAGCAGCTTGGCAGGGGAGGCCTACGAGCAGTACTTC
>.|TRBD2|TRBJ2-5|TRBV18
CASSPRGDQETQYF
TGTGCCAGCTCACCCCGGGGGGACCAAGAGACCCAGTACTTC
>.|TRBD1|TRBJ1-3|TRBV15
CATSSPGQGPGNTIYF
TGTGCCACCAGCAGTCCCGGACAGGGTCCTGGAAACACCATATATTTT
>.|TRBD2|TRBJ2-7|TRBV5-5
CASSLGTSGYEQYF
TGTGCCAGCAGCTTGGGGACTAGCGGGTACGAGCAGTACTTC
>once|.|TRBJ1-1|TRBV4-3
CASSQDGRGRSEAFF
TGCGCCAGCAGCCAAGATGGGAGGGGGAGGTCTGAAGCTTTCTTT
>.|.|TRBJ1-1|TRBV14
CASSQSFGLRRDKGTEAFF
TGTGCCAGCAGCCAGAGCTTTGGTTTGAGACGGGACAAGGGCACTGAAGCTTTCTTT
>.|TRBD2|TRBJ2-7|TRBV5-1
CASSVGRLADSYEQYF
TGCGCCAGCAGCGTGGGGCGACTAGCGGACTCCTACGAGCAGTACTTC
>.|.|TRBJ1-2|TRBV5-6
CASSLLQGGYGYTF
TGTGCCAGCAGCTTACTACAGGGAGGGTATGGCTACACCTTC
>.|.|TRBJ2-4|TRBV27
CASSFFGFLAKNIQYF
TGTGCCAGCAGTTTTTTTGGGTTTTTAGCCAAAAACATTCAGTACTTC
>.|.|TRBJ2-6|TRBV6-6
CASSIDTSGANVLTF
TGTGCCAGCAGTATTGATACGTCTGGGGCCAACGTCCTGACTTTC
>.|.|TRBJ2-2|TRBV28
CASSFFGNTGELFF
TGTGCCAGCAGTTTCTTCGGGAACACCGGGGAGCTGTTTTTT
>.|TRBD1|TRBJ2-6|TRBV10-3
CAISETDRVSGANVLTF
TGTGCCATCAGTGAGACAGACAGGGTCTCTGGGGCCAACGTCCTGACTTTC
>.|TRBD2|TRBJ2-1|TRBV10-1
CASSDLPSGYNEQFF
TGCGCCAGCAGTGATCTGCCTAGCGGGTACAATGAGCAGTTCTTC
>few|.|TRBJ2-7|TRBV29-1
CSVETGPVRGYEQYF
TGCAGCGTTGAGACTGGGCCCGTACGCGGATACGAGCAGTACTTC
>.|TRBD1|TRBJ2-7|TRBV28
CASSSPGQGNEQYF
TGTGCCAGCAGTTCCCCGGGACAGGGGAACGAGCAGTACTTC
>.|.|TRBJ2-3|TRBV15
CATSRSDTQYF
TGTGCCACCAGCAGATCAGATACGCAGTATTTT
>.|.|TRBJ2-2|TRBV6-4
CASSKEPDETRVSGELFF
TGTGCCAGCAGTAAGGAACCCGACGAGACTAGGGTTAGCGGGGAGCTGTTTTTT
>once|.|TRBJ2-5|TRBV5-5
CASSIGAAREETQYF
TGTGCCAGCAGCATCGGAGCAGCGAGGGAGGAGACCCAGTACTTC
>.|.|TRBJ1-2|TRBV12-2
CASRPSHRAVYGYTF
TGTGCAAGTCGCCCCTCCCACAGGGCGGTCTATGGCTACACCTTC
>.|.|TRBJ2-3|TRBV13
CASSLRVQPSTDTQYF
TGTGCCAGCAGCTTACGGGTGCAGCCTAGCACAGATACGCAGTATTTT
>.|TRBD2|TRBJ2-5|TRBV11-3
CASSPGGTKGETQYF
TGTGCCAGCAGCCCCGGGGGGACTAAAGGGGAGACCCAGTACTTC
>.|.|TRBJ1-1|TRBV9
CASSVVSDRGTEAFF
TGTGCCAGCAGCGTAGTGTCGGACCGGGGCACTGAAGCTTTCTTT
>.|TRBD1|TRBJ1-5|TRBV27
CAIPVATGESNQPQHF
TGTGCCATCCCAGTCGCGACAGGGGAGAGCAATCAGCCCCAGCATTTT
>.|TRBD2|TRBJ2-7|TRBV27
CASRNFESEVGGRYEQYF
TGTGCCAGCAGGAACTTCGAATCGGAAGTGGGAGGGAGGTACGAGCAGTACTTC
>.|.|TRBJ2-5|TRBV5-1
CASKMTTIQETQYF
TGCGCCAGCAAGATGACTACCATCCAAGAGACCCAGTACTTC
>once|.|TRBJ2-7|TRBV10-3
CAISESDSVAYEQYF
TGTGCCATCAGTGAGTCAGACTCCGTGGCCTACGAGCAGTACTTC
>.|TRBD1|TRBJ2-3|TRBV6-4
CASSRDRANTDTQYF
TGTGCCAGCAGTAGGGACAGGGCGAACACAGATACGCAGTATTTT
>.|.|TRBJ2-1|TRBV27
CASSLILGNEQFF
TGTGCCAGCAGTTTAATACTGGGCAATGAGCAGTTCTTC
>.|TRBD2|TRBJ2-3|TRBV11-2
CASSLQFHGGRPTQYF
TGTGCCAGCAGCTTGCAGTTTCATGGCGGGAGGCCTACGCAGTATTTT
>.|.|TRBJ1-1|TRBV19
CASRGHLNTEAFF
TGTGCCAGTAGGGGACACTTGAACACTGAAGCTTTCTTT
>.|.|TRBJ1-1|TRBV7-9
CASSLYVARTQNTEAFF
TGTGCCAGCAGCTTATATGTAGCTAGGACGCAGAACACTGAAGCTTTCTTT
>.|.|TRBJ1-2|TRBV5-6
CASSRTGAAYGYTF
TGTGCCAGCAGCCGTACTGGGGCAGCCTATGGCTACACCTTC
>.|.|TRBJ2-7|TRBV28
CASSLLTHSYEQYF
TGTGCCAGCAGTTTACTTACCCACTCCTACGAGCAGTACTTC
>.|.|TRBJ1-2|TRBV6-5
CASSYLDDSTPYGYTF
TGTGCCAGCAGTTACCTGGACGACAGCACGCCCTATGGCTACACCTTC
>.|TRBD1|TRBJ1-2|TRBV7-6
CASSPGQLGGYTF
TGTGCCAGCAGCCCGGGACAGTTAGGAGGCTACACCTTC
>.|.|TRBJ1-1|TRBV4-2
CASSQGDSAEAFF
TGTGCCAGCAGCCAAGGGGATTCGGCTGAAGCTTTCTTT
>.|.|TRBJ1-1|TRBV28
CASSPRSRVTSNTEAFF
TGTGCCAGCAGTCCCCGGTCCCGGGTCACCTCGAACACTGAAGCTTTCTTT
>.|TRBD2|TRBJ2-7|TRBV30
CAWRGIRFRLAGNEQYF
TGTGCCTGGAGGGGGATCCGGTTTAGACTAGCGGGAAACGAGCAGTACTTC
>.|.|TRBJ1-1|TRBV6-6
CASSKGGFTEAFF
TGTGCCAGCAGTAAGGGGGGATTCACTGAAGCTTTCTTT
>.|.|TRBJ2-1|TRBV28
CASSLRPPPYNEQFF
TGTGCCAGCAGTTTGAGGCCCCCTCCGTACAATGAGCAGTTCTTC
>.|TRBD2|TRBJ2-3|TRBV7-6
CASSNGLAGGTDTQYF
TGTGCCAGCAGCAATGGACTAGCGGGAGGCACAGATACGCAGTATTTT
>.|.|TRBJ2-3|TRBV18
CASSVTNADTQYF
TGTGCCAGCTCAGTAACAAACGCAGATACGCAGTATTTT
>.|TRBD2|TRBJ2-1|TRBV2
CASLTGGAGKTRRSYNEQFF
TGTGCCAGCCTGACTGGGGGAGCGGGAAAGACGCGGCGTTCCTACAATGAGCAGTTCTTC
>.|TRBD2|TRBJ2-7|TRBV10-3
CAISETASGVYEQYF
TGTGCCATCAGTGAGACGGCTAGCGGAGTCTACGAGCAGTACTTC
>.|TRBD1|TRBJ1-1|TRBV25-1
CASSEPRTGRTEAFF
TGTGCCAGCAGTGAACCGCGGACAGGGCGGACTGAAGCTTTCTTT
>.|TRBD1|TRBJ2-1|TRBV11-2
CASSSNGGTGKTNEQFF
TGTGCCAGCAGCTCGAACGGGGGGACAGGGAAAACCAATGAGCAGTTCTTC
>.|TRBD1|TRBJ2-7|TRBV28
CASSLRGHNFEQYF
TGTGCCAGCAGTTTAAGGGGGCACAATTTCGAGCAGTACTTC